Sequencing of this T cell receptor (beta chain) was carried out in a study of cytomegalovirus exposure and HLA in healthy donors. Findings and limits, study-wide: Cytomegalovirus status, reportedly, was diagnosed with high specificity and sensitivity by the classifier. In a later analysis, HLA-C alleles had the fewest associated TCRs, DRB1 alleles the most. Reportedly, TCR beta sequences accurately predicted HLA-A and HLA-B alleles in most subjects.

Amplification used 60 Vbeta primers and 13 Jbeta primers. Profiling relied on immunoSEQ multiplex PCR, and the TCRdb table lists in-frame clones only, not all of them. The sample yields under 200,000 clones, roughly 90% seen once. On this clone itself: As yet, its antigen is unknown.

The CDR3 is 16 residues long. J gave up 7 bases and V 5 bases, and 13 bases lay outside the gene matches. Per the germline V gene, CDR1 is SNHLY and CDR2 is FYNNEI. Healthy bone marrow donors made up the donors. The receptor was derived from a woman aged 25-40 years in good health and CMV-seronegative. The chain employs TRBV2 and TRBJ2-1, with 8 bases lining up with TRBD2. Input material: PBMCs. This CDR3 is CASSLLHGGAINEQFF. The DNA for the CDR3 is TGTGCCAGCAGTCTTCTCCACGGGGGGGCCATAAATGAGCAGTTCTTC.